In this sample, the clone carrying this TCR beta chain turned up a few times. Its target is not known. The protocol was immunoSEQ multiplex PCR, while the TCRdb copy is restricted to in-frame clones and leaves out a portion. Of several thousand clones listed, 45% to 55% were seen once; the top ten hold 23%. This record comes from a study of immune evolution from preneoplasia to lung adenocarcinoma. Findings and caveats of the study: Top clone frequencies peaked in normal lung, apparently declining through invasive adenocarcinoma. Later-stage lesions appeared to have more T cells, more diversity, less clonality.

Trimming removed 2 bases at V and 3 bases at J, with 11 bases between. Germline CDR1 reads GTSNPN; CDR2 reads SVGIG (reference sequence). The length of the CDR3 is 13 residues. The receptor was isolated from a person aged 50-59 years with lung adenocarcinoma. The specimen was FFPE normal lung tissue adjacent to the tumor. This chain uses TRBV30 with TRBJ2-7, with D possibly matching TRBD1 (6 bases). CDR3 DNA sequence: TGTGCCTGGAGTACTCAAGGGGGCTACGAGCAGTACTTC. Translated: CAWSTQGGYEQYF.